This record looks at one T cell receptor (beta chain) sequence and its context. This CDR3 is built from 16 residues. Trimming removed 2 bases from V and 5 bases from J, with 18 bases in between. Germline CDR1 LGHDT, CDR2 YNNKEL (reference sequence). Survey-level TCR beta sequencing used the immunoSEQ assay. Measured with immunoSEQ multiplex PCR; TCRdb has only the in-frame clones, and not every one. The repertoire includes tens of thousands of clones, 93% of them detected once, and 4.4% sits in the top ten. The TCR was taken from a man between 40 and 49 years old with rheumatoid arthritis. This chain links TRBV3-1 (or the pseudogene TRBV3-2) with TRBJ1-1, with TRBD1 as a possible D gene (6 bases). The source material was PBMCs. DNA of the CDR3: TGTGCCAGCAGCCAAAGGGGGACGCCGACGATTACTGAAGCTTTCTTT. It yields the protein CASSQRGTPTITEAFF.